The 13 T cell receptor beta chains below come from one sample, sequenced in a study of shared clonotypes between healthy human individuals. Profiled with immunoSEQ multiplex PCR; TCRdb holds only in-frame clones, not every one. The data contain nearly 2 million clones, over 85% of them seen just once; the ten biggest clones take up approximately 1%. Terminally differentiated effector memory CD45RA+ cells were excluded by CCR7 positive selection of CD45RO-negative cells. Sequences were obtained from naive CD8+ T cells sorted from blood. These receptors were collected from a man aged 18 to 35 in good health.

The rearrangement uses TRBV5-1 and TRBJ2-5; D is unclear. V was cut by 2 bases and J by 1 base, with 15 bases left in between. The CDR3 contains 16 residues. Germline values: CDR1 SGHRS, CDR2 YFSETQ. The CDR3, as DNA: TGCGCCAGCAGCTTCAAGGGCCCAGATTTCCAAGAGACCCAGTACTTC. Translation gives CASSFKGPDFQETQYF.

The chain has TRBV27 and TRBJ1-1, with TRBD1 as a possible D gene (6 bases). CDR1 is MNHEY, CDR2 SMNVEV, per germline (reference sequence). Trimming shortened V by 6 bases and J by 4 bases, and 15 bases separated the two germline ends. This CDR3 spans 14 amino acids. The CDR3 sequence: CASSTRQAGTEAFF. The DNA of the CDR3 is TGTGCCAGCAGCACCCGACAGGCGGGCACTGAAGCTTTCTTT.

This chain connects TRBV19 to TRBJ2-3; unclear D gene. CDR3 size: 13 residues. Trimming left V 6 bases short and J 3 bases short, with 10 bases between. Germline V lookup: CDR1 LNHDA, CDR2 SQIVND (reference sequence). The CDR3 sequence: CASRGRLTDTQYF. The CDR3 nucleotides are TGTGCCAGTAGGGGCAGGTTGACAGATACGCAGTATTTT.

This clone was seen a single time. The chain combines TRBV10-2 with TRBJ2-1, with D possibly matching TRBD2 (6 bases). CDR1 is WSHSY, CDR2 SAAADI, per germline. This CDR3 is built from 17 residues. V lost 7 bases and J lost 4, with 23 bases in between. The DNA for the CDR3 is TGCGCCAGCAAGTCCTTACTCCGGGACTCAAATTACAATGAGCAGTTCTTC. It translates to CASKSLLRDSNYNEQFF.

The V gene is TRBV5-4, the J gene TRBJ2-7, with D possibly TRBD1 on 5 matching bases. V was cut by 1 base and J by 6 bases, with 11 bases left in between. Per the germline V gene, CDR1 is SGHNT and CDR2 is YYREEE (reference sequence). The CDR3 covers 13 residues. The CDR3 region has the DNA TGTGCCAGCAGCTTGAGGGGTTTTAGCGAGCAGTACTTC. Translated, it gives CASSLRGFSEQYF.

This chain connects TRBV30 to TRBJ1-1; no firm D call. V lost 3 bases and J lost 0, with 11 bases in between. This CDR3 contains 14 residues. From germline, CDR1 is GTSNPN and CDR2 SVGIG (reference sequence). Written as DNA, the CDR3 is TGTGCCTGGAGCGACACAAAGATGAACACTGAAGCTTTCTTT. This gives the protein CAWSDTKMNTEAFF.

This chain joins TRBV7-9 and TRBJ2-4; D perhaps matches TRBD2 (6 bases). The germline gives CDR1 SEHNR, CDR2 FQNEAQ (reference sequence). V lost 4 bases and J 0 bases, leaving 16 bases between the germline ends. The CDR3 is 17 amino acids. The CDR3 sequence: CASSSTREILAKNIQYF. The CDR3 nucleotides are TGTGCCAGCAGCTCAACCCGGGAGATCCTAGCCAAAAACATTCAGTACTTC. The full variable domain, rest sourced from reference TRBV7-9 and TRBJ2-4, is DTGVSQNPRHKITKRGQNVTFRCDPISEHNRLYWYRQTLGQGPEFLTYFQNEAQLEKSRLLSDRFSAERPKGSFSTLEIQRTEQGDSAMYLCASSSTREILAKNIQYFGAGTRLSVL.

This clone has a single count. The chain uses TRBV29-1 and TRBJ1-2, with TRBD1 matching 7 bases. The CDR3 extends over 15 amino acids. The ends lost 2 bases at V and 5 bases at J; junction bases unmatched: 11. Germline loops: CDR1 SQVTM, CDR2 ANQGSEA. In DNA form, the CDR3 reads TGCAGCGTTGAACCGTGGGGGACAGACCTTTATGGCTACACCTTC. It is translated as CSVEPWGTDLYGYTF.

In nucleotides, the CDR3 is TGTGCCAGCAGCTTAGACGGCACCGACACTGAAGCTTTCTTT. This codes for CASSLDGTDTEAFF. The rearrangement links TRBV11-3 to TRBJ1-1, with no clear D. V was pared by 0 bases and J by 3 bases, with 8 bases between. The CDR3 consists of 14 residues. Germline lookup yields CDR1 SGHNT and CDR2 YENEEA.

CDR3 in amino acids: CAWSVNRDQPQHF. CDR3 DNA sequence: TGTGCCTGGAGTGTAAATAGGGATCAGCCCCAGCATTTT. The chain links TRBV30 to TRBJ1-5; no reliable D call. CDR3 length equals 13 residues. V lost 0 bases to trimming and J lost 5 bases, with 8 bases between them. Germline V gene sequence: CDR1 GTSNPN, CDR2 SVGIG (reference sequence).

This clone was found a few times. The chain couples TRBV30 to TRBJ1-3; D gene unclear. This CDR3 contains 13 residues. CDR1 and CDR2 from the germline V gene are GTSNPN and SVGIG (reference sequence). Between the trimmed V and J ends, which lost 2 bases and 2 bases, there was a span of 7 bases. The CDR3 DNA reads TGTGCCTGGAGTCACATCGCTGGAAACACCATATATTTT. Its translation is CAWSHIAGNTIYF.

This chain connects TRBV12-2 to TRBJ2-1; the table names TRBD2, a call not compared with the DNA. TRBV12-2 is tagged as a pseudogene. The CDR3 consists of 16 residues. The CDR3 DNA reads TGTGCAAGTCGCTTCCCCCTAGCGGGGGGGCGATATGAGCAGTTCTTC. Translating gives CASRFPLAGGRYEQFF.

The V and J genes are TRBV27 and TRBJ1-1; D gene uncertain. The germline V gene has CDR1 MNHEY and CDR2 SMNVEV (reference sequence). CDR3 length equals 13 residues. Trimming left V 6 bases short and J 0 bases short, with 8 bases between. The CDR3 sequence is CASRDVMNTEAFF. In DNA form, the CDR3 reads TGTGCCAGCAGAGACGTGATGAACACTGAAGCTTTCTTT.